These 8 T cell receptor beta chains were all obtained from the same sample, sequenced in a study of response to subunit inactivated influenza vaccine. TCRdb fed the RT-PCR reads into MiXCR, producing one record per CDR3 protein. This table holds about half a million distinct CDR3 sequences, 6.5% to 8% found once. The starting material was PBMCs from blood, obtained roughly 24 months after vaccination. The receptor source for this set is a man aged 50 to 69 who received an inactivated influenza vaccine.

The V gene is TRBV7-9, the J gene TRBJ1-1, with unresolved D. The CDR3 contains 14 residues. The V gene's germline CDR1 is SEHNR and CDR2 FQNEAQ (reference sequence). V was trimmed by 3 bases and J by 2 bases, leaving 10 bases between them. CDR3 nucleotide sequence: TGTGCCAGCAGCTTGTATAACCTTAACACTGAAGCTTTCTTT. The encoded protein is CASSLYNLNTEAFF. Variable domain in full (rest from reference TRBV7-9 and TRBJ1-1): DTGVSQNPRHKITKRGQNVTFRCDPISEHNRLYWYRQTLGQGPEFLTYFQNEAQLEKSRLLSDRFSAERPKGSFSTLEIQRTEQGDSAMYLCASSLYNLNTEAFFGQGTRLTVV.

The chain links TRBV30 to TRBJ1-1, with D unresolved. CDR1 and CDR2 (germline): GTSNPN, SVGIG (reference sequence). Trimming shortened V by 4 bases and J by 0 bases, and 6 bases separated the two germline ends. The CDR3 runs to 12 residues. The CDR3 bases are TGTGCCTGGAAGGGCATGAACACTGAAGCTTTCTTT. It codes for CAWKGMNTEAFF.

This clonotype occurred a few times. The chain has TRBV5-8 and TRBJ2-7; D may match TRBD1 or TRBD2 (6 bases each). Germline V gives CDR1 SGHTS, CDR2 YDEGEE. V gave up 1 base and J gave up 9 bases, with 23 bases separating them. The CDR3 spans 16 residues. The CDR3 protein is CASSLLFGTEGGLQYF. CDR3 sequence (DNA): TGTGCCAGCAGCTTGTTATTTGGAACGGAAGGGGGACTGCAGTACTTC. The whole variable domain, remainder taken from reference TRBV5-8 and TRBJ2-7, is EAGVTQSPTHLIKTRGQQATLRCSPISGHTSVYWYQQALGLGLQFLLWYDEGEERNRGNFPPRFSGRQFPNYSSELNVNALELEDSALYLCASSLLFGTEGGLQYFGPGTRLTVT.

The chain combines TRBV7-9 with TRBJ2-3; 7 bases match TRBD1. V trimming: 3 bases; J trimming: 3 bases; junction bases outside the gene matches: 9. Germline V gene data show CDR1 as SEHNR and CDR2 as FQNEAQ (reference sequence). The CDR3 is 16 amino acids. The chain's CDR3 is CASSFPPGGETDTQYF. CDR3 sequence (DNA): TGTGCCAGCAGCTTCCCCCCAGGGGGTGAGACAGATACGCAGTATTTT. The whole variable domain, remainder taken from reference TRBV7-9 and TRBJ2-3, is DTGVSQNPRHKITKRGQNVTFRCDPISEHNRLYWYRQTLGQGPEFLTYFQNEAQLEKSRLLSDRFSAERPKGSFSTLEIQRTEQGDSAMYLCASSFPPGGETDTQYFGPGTRLTVL.

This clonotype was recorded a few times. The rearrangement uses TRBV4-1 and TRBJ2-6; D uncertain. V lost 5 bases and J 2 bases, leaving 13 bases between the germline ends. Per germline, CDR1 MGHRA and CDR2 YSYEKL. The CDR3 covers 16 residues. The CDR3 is CASSTRTTAGANVLTF. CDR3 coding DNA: TGCGCCAGCAGCACCCGTACCACCGCTGGGGCCAACGTCCTGACTTTC.

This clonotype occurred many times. CDR3 sequence (DNA): TGCGCCAGCAGCCAAGAACGTTACAATGAGCAGTTCTTC. This encodes CASSQERYNEQFF. The chain is built from TRBV4-3 and TRBJ2-1; the D is unclear. The CDR3 has 13 residues. Germline lookup yields CDR1 LGHNA and CDR2 YSLEER. The V and J ends lost 0 bases and 4 bases respectively, with 4 bases between them.

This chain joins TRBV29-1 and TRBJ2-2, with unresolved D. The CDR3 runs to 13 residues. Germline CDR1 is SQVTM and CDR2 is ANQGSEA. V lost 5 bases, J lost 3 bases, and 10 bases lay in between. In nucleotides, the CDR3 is TGCAGCGTTACACTACTTTACACCGGGGAGCTGTTTTTT. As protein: CSVTLLYTGELFF.

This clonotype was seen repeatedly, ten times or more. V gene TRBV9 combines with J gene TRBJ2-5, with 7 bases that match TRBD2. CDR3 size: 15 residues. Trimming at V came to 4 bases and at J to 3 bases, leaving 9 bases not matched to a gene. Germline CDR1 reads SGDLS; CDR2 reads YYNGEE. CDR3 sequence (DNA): TGTGCCAGCAGCCCAACCTGGGGAGGGGAAGAGACCCAGTACTTC. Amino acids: CASSPTWGGEETQYF.